This T cell receptor (beta chain) was identified during a study of cytomegalovirus exposure and HLA in healthy donors. The protocol was immunoSEQ multiplex PCR, while the TCRdb copy is restricted to in-frame clones and leaves out a portion. The sample records 150,000 to 200,000 clones, 80% to 85% being singletons. The sequenced material came from PBMCs. This TCR derives from a young man in good health and CMV-seropositive.

CDR3 protein: CASSLGRALTGELFF. The CDR3 coding sequence is TGTGCCAGCAGCTTGGGCAGGGCTCTCACCGGGGAGCTGTTTTTT. The chain uses TRBV5-6 and TRBJ2-2; TRBD1 might be the D (5 bases). V lost 0 bases and J lost 4, with 10 bases in between. CDR1 and CDR2 (germline): SGHDT, YYEEEE. The CDR3 covers 15 residues.